This TCR beta chain was obtained from a study of identical twins. This clonotype came up many times. As yet, its antigen is unknown. V lost 3 bases to trimming and J lost 6 bases, with 9 bases between them. The CDR3 is 12 residues long. Broader study findings: Model-predicted out-of-frame TCR alpha sharing fell below observed values in monozygotic twins. Out-of-frame alpha sequences common to twins exhibited a surplus of low generation probability.

TCRdb analysed the 5' RACE reads with MiXCR anew, one entry per CDR3 protein. This sample carries 300,000 to 400,000 distinct CDR3 sequences, approximately 9.1% of them seen once, and the ten largest clones take approximately 8.9%. The TCR sequence derives from a woman between 50 and 59 years old in good health. The rearrangement links TRBV12-3 or TRBV12-4 to TRBJ2-7; D is uncertain. The sample comprised naive T cells sorted from blood. CDR3 sequence: CASSFGPSEQYF. The DNA for the CDR3 is TGTGCCAGCAGTTTCGGTCCCAGCGAGCAGTACTTC.